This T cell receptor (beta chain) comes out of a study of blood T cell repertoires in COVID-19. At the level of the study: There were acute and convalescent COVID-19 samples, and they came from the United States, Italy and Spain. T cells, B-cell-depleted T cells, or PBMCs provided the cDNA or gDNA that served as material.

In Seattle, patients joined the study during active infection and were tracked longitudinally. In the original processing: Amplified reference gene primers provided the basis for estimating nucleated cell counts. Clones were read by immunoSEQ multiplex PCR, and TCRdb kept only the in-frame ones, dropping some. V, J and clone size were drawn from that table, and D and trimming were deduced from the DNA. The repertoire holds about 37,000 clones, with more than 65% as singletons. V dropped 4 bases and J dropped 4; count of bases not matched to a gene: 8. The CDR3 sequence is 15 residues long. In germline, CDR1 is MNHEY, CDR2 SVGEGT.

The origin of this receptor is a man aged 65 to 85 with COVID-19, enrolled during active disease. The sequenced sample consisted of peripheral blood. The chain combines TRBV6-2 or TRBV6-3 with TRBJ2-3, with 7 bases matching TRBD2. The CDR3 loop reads CASSFGGSGSDTQYF. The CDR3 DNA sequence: TGTGCCAGCAGTTTTGGCGGGAGTGGTTCAGATACGCAGTATTTT.